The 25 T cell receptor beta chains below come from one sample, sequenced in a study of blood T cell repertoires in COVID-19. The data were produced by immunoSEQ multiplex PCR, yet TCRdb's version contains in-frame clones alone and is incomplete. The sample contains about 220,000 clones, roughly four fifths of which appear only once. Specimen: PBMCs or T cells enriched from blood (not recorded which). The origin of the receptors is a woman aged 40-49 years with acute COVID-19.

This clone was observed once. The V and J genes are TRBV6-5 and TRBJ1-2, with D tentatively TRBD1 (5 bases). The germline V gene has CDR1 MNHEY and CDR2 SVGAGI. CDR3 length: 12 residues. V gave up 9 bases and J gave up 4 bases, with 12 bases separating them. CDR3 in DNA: TGTGCCAGTCAGACAGCCTTCTATGGCTACACCTTC. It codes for CASQTAFYGYTF.

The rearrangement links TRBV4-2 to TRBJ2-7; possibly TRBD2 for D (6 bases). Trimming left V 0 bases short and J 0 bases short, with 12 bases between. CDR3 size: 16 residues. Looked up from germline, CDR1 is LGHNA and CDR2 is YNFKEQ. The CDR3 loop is CASSQDTGLSSYEQYF. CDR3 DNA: TGTGCCAGCAGCCAAGACACGGGACTGAGCTCCTACGAGCAGTACTTC.

CDR3 in DNA: TGTGCCAGCAGCCCGCAAAGGGGTCGAGGCAATCAGCCCCAGCATTTT. This translates into CASSPQRGRGNQPQHF. V and J are TRBV4-2 and TRBJ1-5; D is perhaps TRBD1 (5 bases). This CDR3 has 16 amino acids. Germline lookup yields CDR1 LGHNA and CDR2 YNFKEQ. V lost 4 bases, J lost 2 bases, and 15 bases lay in between.

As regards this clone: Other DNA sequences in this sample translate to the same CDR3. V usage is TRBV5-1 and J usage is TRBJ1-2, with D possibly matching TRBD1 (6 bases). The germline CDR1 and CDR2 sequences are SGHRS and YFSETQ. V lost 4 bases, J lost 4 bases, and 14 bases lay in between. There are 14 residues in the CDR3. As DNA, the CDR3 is TGCGCCAGCAGCCCCTCTGGGGGCGGCTATGGCTACACCTTC. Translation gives CASSPSGGGYGYTF.

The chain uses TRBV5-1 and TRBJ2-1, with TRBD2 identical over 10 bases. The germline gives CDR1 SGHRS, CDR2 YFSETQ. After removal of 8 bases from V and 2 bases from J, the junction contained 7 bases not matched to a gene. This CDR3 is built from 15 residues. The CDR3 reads CASKVAGGAYNEQFF. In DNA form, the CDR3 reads TGCGCCAGTAAAGTAGCGGGAGGCGCCTACAATGAGCAGTTCTTC.

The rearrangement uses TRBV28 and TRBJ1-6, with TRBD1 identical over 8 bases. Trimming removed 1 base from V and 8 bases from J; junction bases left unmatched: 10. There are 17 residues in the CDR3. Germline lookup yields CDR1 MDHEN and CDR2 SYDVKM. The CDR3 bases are TGTGCCAGCAGTTTATATCCCACAGGGGGATCATATTCACCCCTCCACTTT. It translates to CASSLYPTGGSYSPLHF.

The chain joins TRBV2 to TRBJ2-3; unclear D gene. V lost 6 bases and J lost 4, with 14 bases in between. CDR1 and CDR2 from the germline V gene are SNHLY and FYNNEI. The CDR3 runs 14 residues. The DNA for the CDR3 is TGTGCCAGCAGACTCCGCGGATCGGCAGATACGCAGTATTTT. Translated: CASRLRGSADTQYF.

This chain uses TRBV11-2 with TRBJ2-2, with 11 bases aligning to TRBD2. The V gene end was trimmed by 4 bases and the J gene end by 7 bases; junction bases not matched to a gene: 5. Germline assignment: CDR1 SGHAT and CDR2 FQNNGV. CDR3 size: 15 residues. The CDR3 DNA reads TGTGCCAGCAGCTACGCCGGGACTAGCGGCGGGGAGCTGTTTTTT. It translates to CASSYAGTSGGELFF.

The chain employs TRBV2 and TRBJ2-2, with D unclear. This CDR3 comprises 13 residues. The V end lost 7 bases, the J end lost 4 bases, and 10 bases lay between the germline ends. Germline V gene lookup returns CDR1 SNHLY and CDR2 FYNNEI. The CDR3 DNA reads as TGTGCCAGCACCCCGGTGAGCACCGGGGAGCTGTTTTTT. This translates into CASTPVSTGELFF.

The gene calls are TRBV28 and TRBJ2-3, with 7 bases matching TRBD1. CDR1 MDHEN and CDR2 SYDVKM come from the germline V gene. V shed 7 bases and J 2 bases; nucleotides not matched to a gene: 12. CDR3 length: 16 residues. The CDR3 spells CASNRPRGQSTDTQYF. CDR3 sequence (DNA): TGTGCCAGCAACCGCCCCAGGGGACAGTCCACAGATACGCAGTATTTT.

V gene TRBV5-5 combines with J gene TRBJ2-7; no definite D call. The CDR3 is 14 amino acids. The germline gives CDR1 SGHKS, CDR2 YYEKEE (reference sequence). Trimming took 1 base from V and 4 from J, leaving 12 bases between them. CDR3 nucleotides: TGTGCCAGCAGCTTGACAGACGTCCCTTACGAGCAGTACTTC. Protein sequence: CASSLTDVPYEQYF.

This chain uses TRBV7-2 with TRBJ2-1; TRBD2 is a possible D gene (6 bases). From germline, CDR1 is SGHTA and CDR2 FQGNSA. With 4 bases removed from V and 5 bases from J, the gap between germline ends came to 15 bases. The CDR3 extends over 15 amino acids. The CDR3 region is CASSWRLGGNNEQFF. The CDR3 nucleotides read TGTGCCAGCAGCTGGCGACTAGGAGGAAACAATGAGCAGTTCTTC.

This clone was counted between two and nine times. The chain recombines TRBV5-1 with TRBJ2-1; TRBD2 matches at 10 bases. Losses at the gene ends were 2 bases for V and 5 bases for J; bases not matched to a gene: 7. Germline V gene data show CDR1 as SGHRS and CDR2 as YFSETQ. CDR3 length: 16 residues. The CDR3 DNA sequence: TGCGCCAGCAGCTTAGGACTAGCGGAGCTAAACAATGAGCAGTTCTTC. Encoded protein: CASSLGLAELNNEQFF. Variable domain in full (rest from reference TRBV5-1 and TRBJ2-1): KAGVTQTPRYLIKTRGQQVTLSCSPISGHRSVSWYQQTPGQGLQFLFEYFSETQRNKGNFPGRFSGRQFSNSRSEMNVSTLELGDSALYLCASSLGLAELNNEQFFGPGTRLTVL.

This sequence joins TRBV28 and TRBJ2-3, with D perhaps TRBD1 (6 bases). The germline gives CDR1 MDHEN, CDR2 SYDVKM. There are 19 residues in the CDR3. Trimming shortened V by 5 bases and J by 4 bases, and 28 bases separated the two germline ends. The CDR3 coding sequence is TGTGCCAGCAGTGACCTCGAGGGCAGGGGAAACGGGTACGCAGATACGCAGTATTTT. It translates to CASSDLEGRGNGYADTQYF.

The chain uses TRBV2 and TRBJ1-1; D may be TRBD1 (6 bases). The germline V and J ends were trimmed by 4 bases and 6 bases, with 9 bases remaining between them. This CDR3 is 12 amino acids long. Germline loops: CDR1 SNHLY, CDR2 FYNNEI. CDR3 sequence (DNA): TGTGCCAGCAGTGCAACAGGGTCTGAAGCTTTCTTT. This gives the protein CASSATGSEAFF.

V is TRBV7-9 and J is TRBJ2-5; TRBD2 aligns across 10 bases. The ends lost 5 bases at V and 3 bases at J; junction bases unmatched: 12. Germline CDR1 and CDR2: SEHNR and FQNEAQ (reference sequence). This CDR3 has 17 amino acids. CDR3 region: CASSLPESGGGKETQYF. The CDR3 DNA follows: TGTGCCAGCAGCCTACCCGAGAGCGGGGGGGGAAAAGAGACCCAGTACTTC.

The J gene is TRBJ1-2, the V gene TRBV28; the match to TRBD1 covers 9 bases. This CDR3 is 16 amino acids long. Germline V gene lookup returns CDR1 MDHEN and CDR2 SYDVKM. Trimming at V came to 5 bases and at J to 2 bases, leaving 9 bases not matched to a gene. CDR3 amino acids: CASSPPGQGKNYGYTF. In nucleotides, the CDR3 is TGTGCCAGCAGTCCCCCCGGACAGGGGAAGAACTATGGCTACACCTTC.

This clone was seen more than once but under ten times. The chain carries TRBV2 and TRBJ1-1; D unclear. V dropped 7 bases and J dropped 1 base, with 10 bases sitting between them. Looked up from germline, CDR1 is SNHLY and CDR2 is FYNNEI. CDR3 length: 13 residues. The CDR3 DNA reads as TGTGCCAGCATTTTGACACAGAACACTGAAGCTTTCTTT. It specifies CASILTQNTEAFF. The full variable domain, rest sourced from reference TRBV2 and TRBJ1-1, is EPEVTQTPSHQVTQMGQEVILRCVPISNHLYFYWYRQILGQKVEFLVSFYNNEISEKSEIFDDQFSVERPDGSNFTLKIRSTKLEDSAMYFCASILTQNTEAFFGQGTRLTVV.

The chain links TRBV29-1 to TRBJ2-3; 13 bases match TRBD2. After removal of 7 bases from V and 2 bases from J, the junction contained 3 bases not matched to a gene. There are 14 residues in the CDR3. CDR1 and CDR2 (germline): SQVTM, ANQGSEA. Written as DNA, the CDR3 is TGCAGCGGGGGACTAGCGGGGACCACAGATACGCAGTATTTT. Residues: CSGGLAGTTDTQYF.

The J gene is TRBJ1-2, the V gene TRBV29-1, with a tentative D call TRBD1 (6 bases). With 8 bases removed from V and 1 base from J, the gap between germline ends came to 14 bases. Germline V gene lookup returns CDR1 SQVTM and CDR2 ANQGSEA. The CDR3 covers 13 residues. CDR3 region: CSFSGTRNYGYTF. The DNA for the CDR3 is TGCAGCTTCTCCGGGACACGTAACTATGGCTACACCTTC. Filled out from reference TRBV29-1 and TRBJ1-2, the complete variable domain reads SAVISQKPSRDICQRGTSLTIQCQVDSQVTMMFWYRQQPGQSLTLIATANQGSEATYESGFVIDKFPISRPNLTFSTLTVSNMSPEDSSIYLCSFSGTRNYGYTFGSGTRLTVV.

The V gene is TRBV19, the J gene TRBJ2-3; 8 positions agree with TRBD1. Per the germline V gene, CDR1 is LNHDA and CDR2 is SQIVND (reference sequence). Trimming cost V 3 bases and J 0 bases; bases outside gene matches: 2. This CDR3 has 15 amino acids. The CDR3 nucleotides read TGTGCCAGTAGTATCCGGACAGGGAGCACAGATACGCAGTATTTT. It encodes CASSIRTGSTDTQYF.

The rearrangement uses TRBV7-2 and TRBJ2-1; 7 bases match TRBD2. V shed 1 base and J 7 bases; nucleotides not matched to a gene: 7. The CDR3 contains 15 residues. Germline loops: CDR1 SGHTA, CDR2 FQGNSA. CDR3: CASSLGTSSKNEQFF. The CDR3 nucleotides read TGTGCCAGCAGCTTAGGGACTAGTTCAAAGAATGAGCAGTTCTTC.

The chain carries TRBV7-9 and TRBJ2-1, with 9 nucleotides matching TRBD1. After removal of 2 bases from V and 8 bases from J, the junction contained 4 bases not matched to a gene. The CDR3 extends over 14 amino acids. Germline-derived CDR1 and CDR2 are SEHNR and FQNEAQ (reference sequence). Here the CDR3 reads CASSLRDRAHEQFF. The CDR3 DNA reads TGTGCCAGCAGCTTAAGGGACAGGGCCCATGAGCAGTTCTTC.

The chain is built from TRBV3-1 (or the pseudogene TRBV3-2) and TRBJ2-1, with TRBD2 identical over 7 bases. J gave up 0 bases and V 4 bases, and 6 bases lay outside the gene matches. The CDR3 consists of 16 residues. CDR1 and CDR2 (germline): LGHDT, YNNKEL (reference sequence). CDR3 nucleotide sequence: TGTGCCAGCAGCCCTAGAGGCGGGAGCTCCTACAATGAGCAGTTCTTC. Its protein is CASSPRGGSSYNEQFF.

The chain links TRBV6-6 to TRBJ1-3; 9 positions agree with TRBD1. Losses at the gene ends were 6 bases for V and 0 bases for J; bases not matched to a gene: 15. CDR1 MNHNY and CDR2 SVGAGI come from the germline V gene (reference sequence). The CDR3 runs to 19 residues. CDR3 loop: CASSYMGTGLRSSGNTIYF. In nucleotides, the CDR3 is TGTGCCAGCAGCTACATGGGGACAGGGCTTCGAAGCTCTGGAAACACCATATATTTT.